Below are 20 T cell receptor beta chains sequenced from a single sample in a study of regulatory T cells in long-lasting Graves disease. Stated time point: newly diagnosed GD, antithyroid drugs for less than 3 months. PBMC RNA served as the TCR library source. According to the study, TCR beta libraries were built with iRepertoire HTBI primers and CDR3-region Arm-PCR. Each CDR3 protein is one row after TCRdb ran MiXCR on the multiplex PCR reads. The table includes approximately 400,000 distinct CDR3 sequences, about 14% detected once. The sample was peripheral blood mononuclear cells (PBMCs), taken at new diagnosis, from a patient treated with antithyroid drugs. These receptors were collected from a female donor with Graves disease.

This clonotype was counted at least ten times. The CDR3 loop reads CASTPGGLQPQHF. The CDR3 nucleotides read TGTGCCAGCACCCCCGGCGGCCTTCAGCCCCAGCATTTT. The chain joins TRBV6-1 to TRBJ1-5, with no clear D. This CDR3 spans 13 amino acids. Trimming stripped 7 bases from V and 6 bases from J, with 13 bases between. Looked up from germline, CDR1 is MNHNS and CDR2 is SASEGT.

The genes are TRBV20-1 and TRBJ2-5, with 8 bases identical to TRBD2. The CDR3 contains 18 residues. Germline trimming cut 1 base from V and 2 bases from J; bases unmatched to any gene: 15. The germline V gene has CDR1 DFQATT and CDR2 SNEGSKA (reference sequence). As DNA, the CDR3 is TGCAGTGCTAGAGGAGGTGGGACTAGGGGCTATTATCAAGAGACCCAGTACTTC. Its translation is CSARGGGTRGYYQETQYF.

This clonotype appeared a few times. The chain carries TRBV5-1 and TRBJ2-7; D may be TRBD2 (6 bases). From germline, CDR1 is SGHRS and CDR2 YFSETQ. The CDR3 totals 16 residues. V was shortened by 4 bases and J by 1 base, with 18 bases between the two germline ends. CDR3 nucleotides: TGCGCCAGCAGCACCGGGACTTCAACAGCGTCCTACGAGCAGTACTTC. Its protein is CASSTGTSTASYEQYF.

This clonotype was seen many times. This sequence joins TRBV20-1 and TRBJ1-2; D not resolved. Deletions cut 4 bases from V and 4 bases from J, with 10 bases between. CDR3 length: 12 residues. Germline V gene lookup returns CDR1 DFQATT and CDR2 SNEGSKA (reference sequence). CDR3 amino acids: CSATQDPYGYTF. The CDR3 DNA reads as TGCAGTGCTACTCAAGACCCCTATGGCTACACCTTC.

V and J are TRBV19 and TRBJ1-1; 10 bases agree with TRBD1. This CDR3 has 16 residues. Unmatched junction bases numbered 7, after V lost 5 bases and J lost 1 base. Germline V gene sequence: CDR1 LNHDA, CDR2 SQIVND (reference sequence). CDR3: CASSPDRGLKNTEAFF. DNA for the CDR3: TGTGCCAGTAGTCCGGACAGGGGGTTGAAGAACACTGAAGCTTTCTTT.

This clonotype was counted many times. This chain links TRBV3-1 with TRBJ2-3; weak D call: TRBD2 (5 bases). This CDR3 is 16 amino acids long. V was trimmed by 2 bases and J by 6 bases, leaving 18 bases between them. The V gene's germline CDR1 is LGHDT and CDR2 YNNKEL (reference sequence). The CDR3 sequence is CASSQSGVGPGDTQYF. The CDR3 coding sequence is TGTGCCAGCAGCCAATCGGGTGTCGGCCCGGGGGATACGCAGTATTTT.

The chain couples TRBV11-1 to TRBJ2-3; tentatively, D is TRBD1 or TRBD2 (5 bases each). The end of the DNA aligns better with TRBJ2-7, so the J call may be wrong. The germline gives CDR1 SGHAT, CDR2 FQDESV (reference sequence). This CDR3 has 19 residues. This chain's CDR3 is CASSFLARVGRDQVYEQYF. The CDR3 DNA reads TGTGCCAGCAGCTTTTTGGCTCGGGTAGGCCGGGACCAGGTCTACGAGCAGTACTTC.

V and J are TRBV9 and TRBJ2-2, with 8 bases identical to TRBD2. CDR3 size: 16 residues. The germline CDR1 and CDR2 sequences are SGDLS and YYNGEE. The V gene end was trimmed by 5 bases and the J gene end by 1 base; junction bases not matched to a gene: 7. The CDR3 nucleotides are TGTGCCAGCAGTACGGGGGGGGGTATGAACACCGGGGAGCTGTTTTTT. Translated, it gives CASSTGGGMNTGELFF.

With regard to this clonotype: A read error may explain this, as a much larger clone is one base away. The rearrangement links TRBV6-2 or TRBV6-3 to TRBJ2-3; D is undetermined. Trimming took 7 bases from V and 3 from J, leaving 20 bases between them. This CDR3 spans 16 amino acids. Germline loops: CDR1 MNHEY, CDR2 SVGEGT. CDR3 amino acids: CASTKESPKRTDTQYF. CDR3 nucleotides: TGTGCCAGCACCAAGGAGTCCCCCAAGAGAACAGATACGCAGTATTTT.

Ten or more counts support this clonotype. This sequence joins TRBV5-1 and TRBJ1-1; D uncertain. The germline gives CDR1 SGHRS, CDR2 YFSETQ. The CDR3 spans 13 residues. V shed 2 bases and J shed 1 base, with 6 bases lying between them. The CDR3 nucleotides are TGCGCCAGCAGCTTCTGGGGGAACACTGAAGCTTTCTTT. Translating it yields CASSFWGNTEAFF.

This clonotype was recorded at least ten times. The CDR3 region has the DNA TGTGCCAGCAGCTTACGACAGCTTAATTCACCCCTCCACTTT. It encodes CASSLRQLNSPLHF. The chain is built from TRBV11-1 and TRBJ1-6; perhaps TRBD1 as D (5 bases). CDR3 length: 14 residues. V was clipped by 2 bases and J by 6 bases, with 8 bases between them. CDR1 is SGHAT and CDR2 is FQDESV in the germline V gene (reference sequence).

This clonotype was detected many times. The chain combines TRBV6-1 with TRBJ1-1; D remains ambiguous. The CDR3 runs to 14 residues. The V gene's germline CDR1 is MNHNS and CDR2 SASEGT. V was cut by 1 base and J by 0 bases, with 6 bases left in between. CDR3 DNA: TGTGCCAGCAGTGAAGTAAACGTGAACACTGAAGCTTTCTTT. Translated, it gives CASSEVNVNTEAFF.

This clonotype was seen at least ten times. This sequence joins TRBV2 and TRBJ1-2, with D perhaps matching TRBD1 (5 bases). Trimming took off 6 bases at V and 6 bases at J, with 14 bases between the two ends. The V gene's germline CDR1 is SNHLY and CDR2 FYNNEI. This CDR3 contains 13 residues. The DNA of the CDR3 is TGTGCCAGCAGCCCCGGCAGGGAGAATGGCTACACCTTC. Protein product: CASSPGRENGYTF. Drawing the rest from reference TRBV2 and TRBJ1-2, the complete variable domain is EPEVTQTPSHQVTQMGQEVILRCVPISNHLYFYWYRQILGQKVEFLVSFYNNEISEKSEIFDDQFSVERPDGSNFTLKIRSTKLEDSAMYFCASSPGRENGYTFGSGTRLTVV.

CDR3 coding DNA: TGTGCCAGCAGTCCTCTAGCGGGTCTGACCTACGAGCAGTACTTC. Protein: CASSPLAGLTYEQYF. V is TRBV27 and J is TRBJ2-7; 8 positions match TRBD2. Germline V lookup: CDR1 MNHEY, CDR2 SMNVEV (reference sequence). The CDR3 is 15 residues long. Trimming at V came to 5 bases and at J to 2 bases, leaving 8 bases not matched to a gene.

This clonotype was detected many times. CDR3 region: CASSQGQGAANEQYF. The DNA for the CDR3 is TGTGCCAGCAGCCAAGGACAGGGGGCCGCGAACGAGCAGTACTTC. The chain is built from TRBV7-6 and TRBJ2-7, with 11 bases aligning to TRBD1. CDR1 SGHVS and CDR2 FNYEAQ come from the germline V gene. J gave up 5 bases and V 5 bases, and 8 bases lay outside the gene matches. The CDR3 has 15 residues. The full variable domain, its missing parts supplied by reference TRBV7-6 and TRBJ2-7, is GAGVSQSPRYKVTKRGQDVALRCDPISGHVSLYWYRQALGQGPEFLTYFNYEAQQDKSGLPNDRFSAERPEGSISTLTIQRTEQRDSAMYRCASSQGQGAANEQYFGPGTRLTVT.

This chain connects TRBV12-3 or TRBV12-4 to TRBJ1-5; a possible D gene is TRBD1 (5 bases). With 3 bases removed from V and 7 bases from J, the gap between germline ends came to 13 bases. The CDR3 spans 14 residues. Here the CDR3 DNA reads TGTGCCAGCAGTTTCAGGGTACGGGGCCAGCCCCAGCATTTT. It translates to CASSFRVRGQPQHF.

This rearrangement joins TRBV11-2 to TRBJ2-5, with TRBD1 matching over 10 bases. Per germline, CDR1 SGHAT and CDR2 FQNNGV. V lost 3 bases to trimming and J lost 3 bases; unmatched junction nucleotides: 4. This CDR3 is 15 amino acids long. This chain's CDR3 is CASSLGQGSEETQYF. In nucleotides, the CDR3 is TGTGCCAGCAGCTTGGGACAGGGGTCTGAAGAGACCCAGTACTTC. The complete variable domain, with remaining parts taken from reference TRBV11-2 and TRBJ2-5, reads EAGVAQSPRYKIIEKRQSVAFWCNPISGHATLYWYQQILGQGPKLLIQFQNNGVVDDSQLPKDRFSAERLKGVDSTLKIQPAKLEDSAVYLCASSLGQGSEETQYFGPGTRLLVL.

To note about this clonotype: This sequence is one base from a far larger clone and is likely a read error. This sequence joins TRBV13 and TRBJ2-1; TRBD1 matches 7 bases. Germline CDR1 is PRHDT and CDR2 is FYEKMQ (reference sequence). V dropped 6 bases and J dropped 10; count of bases not matched to a gene: 12. The CDR3 contains 14 residues. The chain's CDR3 is CASRNEGASYEQFF. Here the CDR3 DNA reads TGTGCCAGCAGAAACGAGGGGGCTTCCTACGAGCAGTTCTTC.

The table lists this clonotype with a few counts. V and J are TRBV5-5 and TRBJ2-3; D tentatively fits TRBD1 or TRBD2 (5 bases each). The CDR3 runs to 17 residues. Germline CDR1 is SGHKS and CDR2 is YYEKEE (reference sequence). The V end was cut by 4 bases, the J end by 6 bases, with 24 bases between. In nucleotides, the CDR3 is TGTGCCAGCAGCCCCGGGGAGCCACCGAAGGGGTCGGATACGCAGTATTTT. As protein: CASSPGEPPKGSDTQYF.

This clonotype was recorded many times. The chain recombines TRBV5-1 with TRBJ2-3, with D tentatively TRBD1 (6 bases). This CDR3 has 14 residues. The germline gives CDR1 SGHRS, CDR2 YFSETQ. V was trimmed by 0 bases and J by 5 bases, leaving 10 bases between them. The CDR3 sequence is CASSLVQGLDTQYF. CDR3 nucleotides: TGCGCCAGCAGCTTGGTACAGGGCCTAGATACGCAGTATTTT.